This T cell receptor beta chain was captured in a study of blood T cell repertoires in COVID-19. The overall study: Sources were T cells, B-cell-depleted T cells, or PBMCs; the material itself was cDNA or gDNA.

Germline loops: CDR1 MNHNY, CDR2 SVGAGI (reference sequence). This CDR3 is 15 amino acids long. Trimming cost V 3 bases and J 3 bases; bases outside gene matches: 7. In the authors' methods: Quantification of nucleated cells was approximated via reference gene primer amplification. Sequencing used immunoSEQ multiplex PCR; TCRdb keeps in-frame clones, though not all of them. That table furnishes V, J and clone size, whereas the DNA furnished D and trimming. The table shows more than 300,000 clones, with approximately 90% occurring only once. Participants reported their clinical history, and cohort assignment relied on those reports.

The sequencing input was PBMCs or T cells enriched from blood (not recorded which). J is TRBJ1-2 and V is TRBV6-6; TRBD1 matches 7 bases. This clonotype was obtained from a woman in her thirties or forties who had been exposed to COVID-19. The CDR3, as DNA: TGTGCCAGCAGTTATATGGCCGGGACAGACTATGGCTACACCTTC. This sequence encodes CASSYMAGTDYGYTF.